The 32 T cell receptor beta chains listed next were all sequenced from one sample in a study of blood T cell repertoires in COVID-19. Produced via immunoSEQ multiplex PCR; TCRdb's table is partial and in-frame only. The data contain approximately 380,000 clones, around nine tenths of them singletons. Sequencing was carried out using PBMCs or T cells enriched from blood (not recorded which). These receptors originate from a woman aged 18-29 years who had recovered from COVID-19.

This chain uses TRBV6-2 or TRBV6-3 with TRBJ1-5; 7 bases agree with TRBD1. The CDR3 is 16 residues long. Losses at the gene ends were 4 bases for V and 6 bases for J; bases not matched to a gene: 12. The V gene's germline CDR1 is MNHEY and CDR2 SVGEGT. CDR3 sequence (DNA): TGTGCCAGCAGTTTTACGGTACCAACAGGGGCTCAGCCCCAGCATTTT. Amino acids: CASSFTVPTGAQPQHF.

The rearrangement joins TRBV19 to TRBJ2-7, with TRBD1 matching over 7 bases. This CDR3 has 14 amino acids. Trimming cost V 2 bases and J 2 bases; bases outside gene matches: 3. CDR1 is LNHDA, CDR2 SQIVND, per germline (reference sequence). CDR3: CASSITGTAYEQYF. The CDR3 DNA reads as TGTGCCAGTAGTATAACCGGGACAGCCTACGAGCAGTACTTC.

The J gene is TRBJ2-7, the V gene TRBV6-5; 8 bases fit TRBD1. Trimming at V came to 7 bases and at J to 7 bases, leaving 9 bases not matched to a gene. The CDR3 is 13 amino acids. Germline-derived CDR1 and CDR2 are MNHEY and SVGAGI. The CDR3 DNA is TGTGCCAGCAAACCGGGACAGGCGAGGGAGCAGTACTTC. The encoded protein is CASKPGQAREQYF.

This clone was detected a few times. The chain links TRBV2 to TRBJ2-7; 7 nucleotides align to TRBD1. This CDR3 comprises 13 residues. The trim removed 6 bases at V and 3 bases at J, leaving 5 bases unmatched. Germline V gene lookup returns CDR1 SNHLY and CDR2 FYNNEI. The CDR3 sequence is CASRTGTVYEQYF. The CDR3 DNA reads TGTGCCAGCAGGACCGGGACAGTCTACGAGCAGTACTTC.

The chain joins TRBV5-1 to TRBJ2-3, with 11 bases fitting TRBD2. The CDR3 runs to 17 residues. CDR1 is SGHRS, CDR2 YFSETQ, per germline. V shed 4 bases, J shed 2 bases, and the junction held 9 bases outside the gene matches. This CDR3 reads CASSRLGGLADTDTQYF. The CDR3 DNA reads TGCGCCAGCAGCCGACTTGGGGGACTAGCGGACACAGATACGCAGTATTTT.

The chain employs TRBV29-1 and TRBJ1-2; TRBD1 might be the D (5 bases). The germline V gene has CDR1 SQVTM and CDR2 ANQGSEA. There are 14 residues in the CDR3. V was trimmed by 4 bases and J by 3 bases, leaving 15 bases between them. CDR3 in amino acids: CSVAGGTVDYGYTF. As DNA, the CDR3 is TGCAGCGTTGCCGGGGGGACGGTGGACTATGGCTACACCTTC.

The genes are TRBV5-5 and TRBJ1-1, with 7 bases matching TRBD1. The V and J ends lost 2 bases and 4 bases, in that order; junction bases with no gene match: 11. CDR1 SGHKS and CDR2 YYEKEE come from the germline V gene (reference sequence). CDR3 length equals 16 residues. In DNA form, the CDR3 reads TGTGCCAGCAGCTTTAGTAGTCAGGGGGGCCCCACTGAAGCTTTCTTT. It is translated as CASSFSSQGGPTEAFF.

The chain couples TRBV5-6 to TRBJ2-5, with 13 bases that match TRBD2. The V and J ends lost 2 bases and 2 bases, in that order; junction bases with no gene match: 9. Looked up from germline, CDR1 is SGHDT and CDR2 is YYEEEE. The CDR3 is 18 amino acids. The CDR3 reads CASSFGPRTSGRQETQYF. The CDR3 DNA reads TGTGCCAGCAGCTTTGGCCCAAGGACTAGCGGGAGACAAGAGACCCAGTACTTC.

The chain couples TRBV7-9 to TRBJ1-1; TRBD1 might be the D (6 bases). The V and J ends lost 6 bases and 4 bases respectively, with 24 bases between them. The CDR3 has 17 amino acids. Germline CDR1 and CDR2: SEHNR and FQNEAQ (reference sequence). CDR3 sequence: CASRPPKLGQLSTEAFF. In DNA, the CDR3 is TGTGCCAGCAGACCCCCGAAACTTGGACAGCTAAGCACTGAAGCTTTCTTT.

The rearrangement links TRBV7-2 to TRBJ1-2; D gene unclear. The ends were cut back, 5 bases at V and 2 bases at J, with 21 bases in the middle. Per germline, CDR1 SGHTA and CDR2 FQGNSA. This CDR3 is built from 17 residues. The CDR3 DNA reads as TGTGCCAGCAGCCCACAGCTGCGTCCGGAGGGAAACTATGGCTACACCTTC. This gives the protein CASSPQLRPEGNYGYTF. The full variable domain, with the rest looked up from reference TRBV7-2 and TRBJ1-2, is GAGVSQSPSNKVTEKGKDVELRCDPISGHTALYWYRQSLGQGLEFLIYFQGNSAPDKSGLPSDRFSAERTGGSVSTLTIQRTQQEDSAVYLCASSPQLRPEGNYGYTFGSGTRLTVV.

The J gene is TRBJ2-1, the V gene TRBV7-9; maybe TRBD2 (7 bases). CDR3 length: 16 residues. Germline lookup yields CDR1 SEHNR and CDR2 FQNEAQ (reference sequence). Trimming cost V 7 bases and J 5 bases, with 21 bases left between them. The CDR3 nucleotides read TGTGCCAGCACCCTAGGCGGCGGGGGCGTCGACAATGAGCAGTTCTTC. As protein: CASTLGGGGVDNEQFF.

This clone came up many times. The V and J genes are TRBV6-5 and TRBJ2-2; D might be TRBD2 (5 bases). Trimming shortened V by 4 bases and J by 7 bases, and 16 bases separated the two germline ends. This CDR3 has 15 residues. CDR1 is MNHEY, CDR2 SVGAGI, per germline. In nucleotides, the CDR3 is TGTGCCAGCAGTTGGAAACTAATAGGGAGCGGGGAGCTGTTTTTT. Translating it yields CASSWKLIGSGELFF.

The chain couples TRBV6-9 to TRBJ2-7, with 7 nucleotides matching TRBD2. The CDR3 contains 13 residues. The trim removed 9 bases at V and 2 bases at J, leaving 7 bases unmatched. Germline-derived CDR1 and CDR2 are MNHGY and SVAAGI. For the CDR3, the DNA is TGTGCCAGGAGCGGGGACGGCGCCTACGAGCAGTACTTC. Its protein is CARSGDGAYEQYF.

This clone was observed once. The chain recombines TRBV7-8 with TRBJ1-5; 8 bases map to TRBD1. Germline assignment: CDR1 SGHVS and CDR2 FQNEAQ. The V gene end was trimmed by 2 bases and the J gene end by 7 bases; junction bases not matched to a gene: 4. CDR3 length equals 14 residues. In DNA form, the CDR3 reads TGTGCCAGCAGCTTACAGGGGGCAGGGCAGCCCCAGCATTTT. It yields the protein CASSLQGAGQPQHF.

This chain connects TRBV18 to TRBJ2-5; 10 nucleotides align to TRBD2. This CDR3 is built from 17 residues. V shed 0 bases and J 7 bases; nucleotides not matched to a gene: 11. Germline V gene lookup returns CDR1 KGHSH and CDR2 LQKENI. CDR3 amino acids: CASSPPPSGGASRTQYF. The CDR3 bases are TGTGCCAGCTCACCACCGCCTAGCGGGGGCGCCTCGCGGACCCAGTACTTC.

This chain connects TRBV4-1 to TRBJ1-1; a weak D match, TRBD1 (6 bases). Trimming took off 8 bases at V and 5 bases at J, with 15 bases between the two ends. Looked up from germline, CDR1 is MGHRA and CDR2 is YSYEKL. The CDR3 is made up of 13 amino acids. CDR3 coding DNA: TGCGCCAGCTCCACCGGGAGGGGGACTGAAGCTTTCTTT. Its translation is CASSTGRGTEAFF.

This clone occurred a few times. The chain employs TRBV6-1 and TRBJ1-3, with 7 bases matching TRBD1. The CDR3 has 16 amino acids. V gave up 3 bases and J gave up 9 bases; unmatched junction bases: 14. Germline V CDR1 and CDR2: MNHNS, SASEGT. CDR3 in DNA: TGTGCCAGCAGTGATAAACCGACAGGGACGGCGGGCACCATATATTTT. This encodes CASSDKPTGTAGTIYF.

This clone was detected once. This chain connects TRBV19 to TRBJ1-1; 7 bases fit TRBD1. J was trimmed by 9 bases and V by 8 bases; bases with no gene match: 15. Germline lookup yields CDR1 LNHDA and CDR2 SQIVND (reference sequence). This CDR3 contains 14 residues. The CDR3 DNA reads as TGTGCCAGTCACAACAGGGGCCCCAACGCGAAAGCTTTCTTT. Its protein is CASHNRGPNAKAFF.

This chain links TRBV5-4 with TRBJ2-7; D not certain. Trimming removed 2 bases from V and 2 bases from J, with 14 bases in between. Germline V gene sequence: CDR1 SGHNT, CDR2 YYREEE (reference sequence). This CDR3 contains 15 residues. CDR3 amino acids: CASSLRRSLPYEQYF. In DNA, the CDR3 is TGTGCCAGCAGCTTAAGGCGGAGTTTACCCTACGAGCAGTACTTC.

The CDR3 bases are TGTGCCTGGAGTGTACTTACGGGGTTAAATTCACCCCTCCACTTT. This sequence encodes CAWSVLTGLNSPLHF. V gene TRBV30 combines with J gene TRBJ1-6; D uncertain. The V end was cut by 0 bases, the J end by 7 bases, with 13 bases between. Germline-derived CDR1 and CDR2 are GTSNPN and SVGIG (reference sequence). The CDR3 contains 15 residues.

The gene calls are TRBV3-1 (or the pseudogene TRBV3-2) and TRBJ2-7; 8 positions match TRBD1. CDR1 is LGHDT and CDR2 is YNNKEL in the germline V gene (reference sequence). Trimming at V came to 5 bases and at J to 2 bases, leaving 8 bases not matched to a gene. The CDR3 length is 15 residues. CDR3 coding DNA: TGTGCCAGCAGCTCCCCCGGGACAGGCCCCTACGAGCAGTACTTC. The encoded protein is CASSSPGTGPYEQYF.

The CDR3: CASGTGAVTEAFF. The CDR3 DNA sequence: TGTGCCAGTGGGACAGGGGCGGTCACTGAAGCTTTCTTT. This chain joins TRBV6-5 and TRBJ1-1; 10 nucleotides match TRBD1. The CDR3 sequence is 13 residues long. Trimming cost V 9 bases and J 4 bases; bases outside gene matches: 5. Germline V gene lookup returns CDR1 MNHEY and CDR2 SVGAGI.

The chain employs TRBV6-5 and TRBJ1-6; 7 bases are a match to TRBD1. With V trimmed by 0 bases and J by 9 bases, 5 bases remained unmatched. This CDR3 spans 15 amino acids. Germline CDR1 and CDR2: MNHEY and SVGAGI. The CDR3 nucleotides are TGTGCCAGCAGTTACTCCGACAGGGCCCCTTCACCCCTCCACTTT. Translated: CASSYSDRAPSPLHF.

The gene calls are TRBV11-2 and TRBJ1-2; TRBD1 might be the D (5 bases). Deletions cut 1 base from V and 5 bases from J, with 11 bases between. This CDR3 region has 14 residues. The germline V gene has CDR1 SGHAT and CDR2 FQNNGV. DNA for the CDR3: TGTGCCAGCAGCTTAGTTGCGTCAGGGTATGGCTACACCTTC. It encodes CASSLVASGYGYTF.

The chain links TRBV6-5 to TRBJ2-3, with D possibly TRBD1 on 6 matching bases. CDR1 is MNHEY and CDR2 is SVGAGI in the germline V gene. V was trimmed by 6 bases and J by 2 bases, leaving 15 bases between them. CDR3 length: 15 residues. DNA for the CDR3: TGTGCCAGCAGCCATGAGGACAGAGCCACAGATACGCAGTATTTT. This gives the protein CASSHEDRATDTQYF.

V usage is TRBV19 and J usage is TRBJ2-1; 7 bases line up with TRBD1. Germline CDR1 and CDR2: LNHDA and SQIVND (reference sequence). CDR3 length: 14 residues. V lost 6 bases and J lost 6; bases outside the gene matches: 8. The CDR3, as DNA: TGTGCCAGTAGACAGACAGGGATCGTCAATGAGCAGTTCTTC. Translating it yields CASRQTGIVNEQFF.

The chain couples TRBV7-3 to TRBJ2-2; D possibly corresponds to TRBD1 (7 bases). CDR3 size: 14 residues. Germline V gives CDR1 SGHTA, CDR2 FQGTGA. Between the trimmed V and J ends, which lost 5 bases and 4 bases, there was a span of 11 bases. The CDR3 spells CASSPQGGTGELFF. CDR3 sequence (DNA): TGTGCCAGCAGCCCTCAGGGGGGCACCGGGGAGCTGTTTTTT.

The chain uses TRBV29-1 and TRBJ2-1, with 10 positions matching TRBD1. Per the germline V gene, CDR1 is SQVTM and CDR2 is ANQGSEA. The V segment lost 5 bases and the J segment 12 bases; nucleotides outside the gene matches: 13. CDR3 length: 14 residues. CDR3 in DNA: TGCAGCGTTCTTCCCGGGACAGGGGACACCGCGCAGTTCTTC. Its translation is CSVLPGTGDTAQFF.

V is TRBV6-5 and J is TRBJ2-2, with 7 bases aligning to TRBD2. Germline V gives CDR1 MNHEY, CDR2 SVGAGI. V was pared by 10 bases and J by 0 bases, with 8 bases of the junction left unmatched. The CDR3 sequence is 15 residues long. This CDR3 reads CATLKRGANTGELFF. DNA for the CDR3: TGTGCCACCCTAAAGCGGGGCGCGAACACCGGGGAGCTGTTTTTT.

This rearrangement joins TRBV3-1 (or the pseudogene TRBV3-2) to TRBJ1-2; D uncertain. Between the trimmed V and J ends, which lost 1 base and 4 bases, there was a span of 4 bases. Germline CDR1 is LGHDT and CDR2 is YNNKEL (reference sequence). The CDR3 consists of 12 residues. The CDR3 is CASSQVAYGYTF. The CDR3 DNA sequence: TGTGCCAGCAGCCAAGTGGCCTATGGCTACACCTTC.

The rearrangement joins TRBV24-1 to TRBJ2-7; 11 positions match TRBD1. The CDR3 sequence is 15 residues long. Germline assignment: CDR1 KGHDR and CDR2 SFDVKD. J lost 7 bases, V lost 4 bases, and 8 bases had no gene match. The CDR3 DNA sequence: TGTGCCACCAGTGACGAAGGGGACAGGGGGGGAGAGCAGTACTTC. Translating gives CATSDEGDRGGEQYF.

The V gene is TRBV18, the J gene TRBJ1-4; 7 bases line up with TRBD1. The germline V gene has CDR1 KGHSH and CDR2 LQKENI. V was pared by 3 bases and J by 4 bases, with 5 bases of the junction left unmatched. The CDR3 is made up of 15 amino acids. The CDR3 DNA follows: TGTGCCAGCTCACCGGGACAGAGTTTTAATGAAAAACTGTTTTTT. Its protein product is CASSPGQSFNEKLFF.